Below are 10 T cell receptor beta chains sequenced from a single sample in a study of T cell responses to AZD1222 COVID-19 vaccine. The table came from immunoSEQ multiplex PCR; TCRdb's copy has only in-frame clones and leaves some out. This table has about 130,000 clones, 89% appearing once. Sequenced here: peripheral blood, sampled 28 days after the second AZD1222 dose. These receptor sequences come from an adult who received the AZD1222 COVID-19 vaccine.

This chain links TRBV5-1 with TRBJ1-1; tentatively, D is TRBD1 (6 bases). The CDR3 has 15 amino acids. V shed 0 bases and J shed 5 bases, with 14 bases lying between them. Germline CDR1 SGHRS, CDR2 YFSETQ. The CDR3 sequence is CASSLGQEGWTEAFF. In DNA, the CDR3 is TGCGCCAGCAGCTTGGGACAGGAGGGATGGACTGAAGCTTTCTTT.

The J gene is TRBJ2-7, the V gene TRBV29-1; weak D call: TRBD1 (6 bases). Trimming stripped 4 bases from V and 5 bases from J, with 12 bases between. The germline V gene has CDR1 SQVTM and CDR2 ANQGSEA. The CDR3 sequence is 12 residues long. The CDR3 region is CSVGQGYHEQYF. Here the CDR3 DNA reads TGCAGCGTTGGGCAGGGGTACCACGAGCAGTACTTC.

The chain joins TRBV6-5 to TRBJ1-2; D is unclear. CDR1 and CDR2 from the germline V gene are MNHEY and SVGAGI. The CDR3 totals 12 residues. Trimming removed 6 bases from V and 9 bases from J, with 14 bases in between. The CDR3 reads CASRADRVRYTF. The CDR3 region has the DNA TGTGCCAGCAGAGCAGACCGGGTACGCTACACCTTC.

This chain connects TRBV2 to TRBJ1-2, with 8 bases aligning to TRBD1. The CDR3 covers 14 residues. J gave up 7 bases and V 4 bases, and 8 bases lay outside the gene matches. Per the germline V gene, CDR1 is SNHLY and CDR2 is FYNNEI. The CDR3 loop reads CASSVTGAIAGYTF. In DNA, the CDR3 is TGTGCCAGCAGTGTGACAGGGGCGATCGCTGGCTACACCTTC.

This clone was seen a single time. J is TRBJ1-2 and V is TRBV3-1 (or the pseudogene TRBV3-2); D gene unclear. V gave up 4 bases and J gave up 6 bases, with 15 bases separating them. The germline gives CDR1 LGHDT, CDR2 YNNKEL (reference sequence). This CDR3 spans 14 amino acids. The CDR3 loop is CASSPNGRSHGYTF. The CDR3 bases are TGTGCCAGCAGCCCTAACGGGCGTTCTCATGGCTACACCTTC.

This rearrangement joins TRBV7-9 to TRBJ2-1; 7 nucleotides agree with TRBD2. The V segment lost 4 bases and the J segment 0 bases; nucleotides outside the gene matches: 6. The CDR3 covers 16 residues. Looked up from germline, CDR1 is SEHNR and CDR2 is FQNEAQ (reference sequence). This CDR3 reads CASSSLAPSSYNEQFF. CDR3 sequence (DNA): TGTGCCAGCAGCTCACTAGCGCCGAGCTCCTACAATGAGCAGTTCTTC.

The rearrangement uses TRBV7-9 and TRBJ1-2; D is perhaps TRBD1 (5 bases). V was trimmed by 7 bases and J by 7 bases, leaving 16 bases between them. Germline V gene data show CDR1 as SEHNR and CDR2 as FQNEAQ (reference sequence). CDR3 size: 13 residues. The CDR3 DNA reads as TGTGCCAGCAAAGCGGGGACGGTGGCTGGCTACACCTTC. It translates to CASKAGTVAGYTF.

The chain combines TRBV28 with TRBJ1-5; perhaps TRBD1 as D (5 bases). Trimming removed 5 bases from V and 6 bases from J, with 29 bases in between. CDR1 and CDR2 (germline): MDHEN, SYDVKM. This CDR3 region has 19 residues. The CDR3 spells CASSTLGGSLFSGSQPQHF. DNA of the CDR3: TGTGCCAGCAGTACGTTGGGGGGGAGTCTTTTTTCGGGGAGTCAGCCCCAGCATTTT.

The chain carries TRBV18 and TRBJ2-7, with 8 bases matching TRBD2. Trimming at V came to 4 bases and at J to 1 base, leaving 9 bases not matched to a gene. This CDR3 contains 16 residues. CDR1 and CDR2 from the germline V gene are KGHSH and LQKENI. The CDR3 coding sequence is TGTGCCAGCTCACGGACTAGCTCCTTCGGTTCCTACGAGCAGTACTTC. Translating gives CASSRTSSFGSYEQYF.

V is TRBV29-1 and J is TRBJ1-2, with 8 positions matching TRBD1. This CDR3 comprises 12 residues. Germline V CDR1 and CDR2: SQVTM, ANQGSEA. V shed 6 bases and J 8 bases; nucleotides not matched to a gene: 8. CDR3 region: CSVHQGAGGYTF. The DNA of the CDR3 is TGCAGCGTCCATCAGGGGGCAGGAGGCTACACCTTC.